Shown below are 7 T cell receptor beta chains from a single sample sequenced in a study of cytomegalovirus exposure and HLA in healthy donors. PCR primers comprised 60 Vbeta and 13 Jbeta primers. Produced via immunoSEQ multiplex PCR; TCRdb's table is partial and in-frame only. The sample records about 82,000 clones, around 70% being singletons. Sequenced material: PBMCs. The receptor source for this set is a woman aged 50 to 60 in good health and CMV-seropositive.

This clone was observed once. Germline is not matched at one junction end, which may reflect a read error. V is TRBV12-5 and J is TRBJ1-1; D perhaps matches TRBD1 (6 bases). The CDR3 is 13 residues long. Germline values: CDR1 LGHNT, CDR2 FRNRAP. The CDR3 spells CASSQDSSTKAFF. The CDR3, as DNA: TGTGCTAGTTCCCAGGACAGTTCCACTAAAGCTTTCTTT.

The chain uses TRBV7-9 and TRBJ1-1; D possibly corresponds to TRBD1 (6 bases). Germline V gene lookup returns CDR1 SEHNR and CDR2 FQNEAQ (reference sequence). The CDR3 is made up of 13 amino acids. V shed 3 bases and J shed 5 bases, with 10 bases lying between them. CDR3 residues: CASSFTGLTEAFF. The CDR3 DNA sequence: TGTGCCAGCAGCTTTACAGGGCTAACTGAAGCTTTCTTT.

This chain uses TRBV5-4 with TRBJ1-1; TRBD1 matches 9 bases. With 5 bases clipped from V and 1 base from J, the junction kept 9 bases outside the gene matches. This CDR3 is 16 amino acids long. Germline CDR1 SGHNT, CDR2 YYREEE (reference sequence). The CDR3 reads CASRVGAGQGNTEAFF. The CDR3 DNA follows: TGTGCCAGCAGGGTAGGGGCGGGACAGGGGAACACTGAAGCTTTCTTT.

V usage is TRBV10-1 and J usage is TRBJ2-3; no reliable D call. This CDR3 is built from 13 residues. V was cut by 3 bases and J by 2 bases, with 6 bases left in between. The germline gives CDR1 WNHNN, CDR2 SYGVQD (reference sequence). The CDR3 DNA follows: TGCGCCAGCAGTGAACAGCTCACAGATACGCAGTATTTT. Translated, it gives CASSEQLTDTQYF.

The genes are TRBV11-3 and TRBJ2-1, with 8 bases lining up with TRBD2. The CDR3 runs 16 residues. Trimming at V came to 5 bases and at J to 0 bases, leaving 6 bases not matched to a gene. The germline CDR1 and CDR2 sequences are SGHNT and YENEEA. CDR3 region: CASSRIAGTSYNEQFF. CDR3 nucleotide sequence: TGTGCCAGCAGCCGAATAGCGGGGACCTCCTACAATGAGCAGTTCTTC.

The V and J genes are TRBV6-1 and TRBJ1-1; D gene ambiguous. This CDR3 is 13 amino acids long. V lost 5 bases, J lost 1 base, and 8 bases lay in between. Per the germline V gene, CDR1 is MNHNS and CDR2 is SASEGT. CDR3 in amino acids: CASSTTPNTEAFF. The DNA for the CDR3 is TGTGCCAGCAGTACGACACCGAACACTGAAGCTTTCTTT.

There are a few counts of this clone. This chain joins TRBV10-3 and TRBJ2-1; TRBD2 agrees at 11 bases. Germline CDR1 and CDR2: ENHRY and SYGVKD. There are 15 residues in the CDR3. V lost 0 bases to trimming and J lost 6 bases; unmatched junction nucleotides: 1. CDR3 residues: CAISESSGRANEQFF. The CDR3 DNA sequence: TGTGCCATCAGTGAGTCTAGCGGGAGGGCCAATGAGCAGTTCTTC.